This T cell receptor beta chain was observed in a study of CD8 T cells in ankylosing spondylitis. Study-level findings and limits: Ankylosing spondylitis blood appeared to be characterized by a TCR beta motif of eight highly homologous variants. A CD8+ phenotype characterized the disease-linked clones, which were relatively rare in peripheral blood. Earlier reports found some motif variants in synovial fluid and blood in reactive arthritis. Reportedly, matched ankylosing spondylitis synovial fluid was significantly enriched for disease-linked clones.

It was by quantitative 5'-RACE with molecular barcodes that TCR beta libraries were made. TCRdb passed the 5' RACE reads through MiXCR, listing each CDR3 protein once. The repertoire has 670,000 or so distinct CDR3 sequences, 15% to 20% of them found once; the top ten carry under 20%. With regard to this clonotype: What it binds is not known.

The receptor's source is a male donor with ankylosing spondylitis. Sequenced: blood, either unsorted or a sorted T cell fraction (not recorded which).

The CDR3 sequence: CATLLAEIYNEQFF. The CDR3 DNA follows: TGTGCCACCCTACTAGCGGAGATCTACAATGAGCAGTTCTTC. This chain uses TRBV2 with TRBJ2-1; 8 positions agree with TRBD2. This CDR3 contains 14 residues. V lost 10 bases and J lost 3; bases outside the gene matches: 8. Looked up from germline, CDR1 is SNHLY and CDR2 is FYNNEI.